A selection of T cell receptor beta chains follows, all from one sample in a study of brain T cells in children with intractable seizures. Measured with immunoSEQ multiplex PCR; TCRdb has only the in-frame clones, and not every one. The sample carries approximately 330,000 clones, 93% recorded once. The sample in question was peripheral blood, obtained around 5 months after surgery. Source of these receptors: a boy under three years old with tuberous sclerosis and intractable seizures. CDR3s include the opening cysteine and the closing phenylalanine or tryptophan. Fields, in order: clone size, V gene, D gene, J gene, CDR3 DNA, CDR3 protein. A D gene is named only where the DNA matches it firmly. Some rows mark clone size as missing; the rest say once, few, many or name a class of expanded clone.

clone size: .
V gene: TRBV7-9
D gene: TRBD1
J gene: TRBJ1-2
CDR3 DNA: TGTGCCAGCAGCTACCCGGGACAGTTCCCACCTGGCTACACCTTC
CDR3 protein: CASSYPGQFPPGYTF

clone size: .
V gene: TRBV5-1
D gene: .
J gene: TRBJ2-1
CDR3 DNA: TGCGCCAGCACACTATGGGGGCCCGAGCAGTTCTTC
CDR3 protein: CASTLWGPEQFF

clone size: .
V gene: TRBV19
D gene: .
J gene: TRBJ1-1
CDR3 DNA: TGTGCCAGTATTGATCAACCAGACTTGAACACTGAAGCTTTCTTT
CDR3 protein: CASIDQPDLNTEAFF

clone size: .
V gene: TRBV19
D gene: TRBD1
J gene: TRBJ2-3
CDR3 DNA: TGTGCCAGTCGAGACAGGGGGCATACGCAGTATTTT
CDR3 protein: CASRDRGHTQYF

clone size: .
V gene: TRBV4-1
D gene: .
J gene: TRBJ1-2
CDR3 DNA: TGCGCCAGCAGCCTCCTCGCAGGGGTTACCTATGGCTACACCTTC
CDR3 protein: CASSLLAGVTYGYTF

clone size: .
V gene: TRBV6-2/TRBV6-3
D gene: TRBD1
J gene: TRBJ1-1
CDR3 DNA: TGTGCCAGCAGTTCGACAGGGTCTGTAGGGGATGAAGCTTTCTTT
CDR3 protein: CASSSTGSVGDEAFF

clone size: .
V gene: TRBV6-6
D gene: .
J gene: TRBJ2-7
CDR3 DNA: TGTGCCAGCAGTCCCCCTCGGGGGCGGAACGAGCAGTACTTC
CDR3 protein: CASSPPRGRNEQYF

clone size: .
V gene: TRBV2
D gene: TRBD1
J gene: TRBJ1-2
CDR3 DNA: TGTGCCAGCAGCGCAGGGGGCTATGGCTACACCTTC
CDR3 protein: CASSAGGYGYTF

clone size: .
V gene: TRBV7-9
D gene: .
J gene: TRBJ1-2
CDR3 DNA: TGTGCCAGCAGCTTTAAGGGACAAGACTATGGCTACACCTTC
CDR3 protein: CASSFKGQDYGYTF

clone size: once
V gene: TRBV21-1
D gene: .
J gene: TRBJ1-2
CDR3 DNA: TGTGCCAGCACCCACCGTTTGGACTATGGCTACACCTTC
CDR3 protein: CASTHRLDYGYTF

clone size: .
V gene: TRBV27
D gene: .
J gene: TRBJ1-1
CDR3 DNA: TGTGCCAGCAGTTTGGGGACTGAAGCTTTCTTT
CDR3 protein: CASSLGTEAFF

clone size: .
V gene: TRBV30
D gene: .
J gene: TRBJ1-1
CDR3 DNA: TGTGCCTGGAGTCACGCTACTGAAGCTTTCTTT
CDR3 protein: CAWSHATEAFF

clone size: .
V gene: TRBV2
D gene: TRBD1
J gene: TRBJ1-2
CDR3 DNA: TGTGCCAGCATCGCACAGGGGGCCAATAGTGGCTACACCTTC
CDR3 protein: CASIAQGANSGYTF

clone size: .
V gene: TRBV6-4
D gene: TRBD1
J gene: TRBJ2-7
CDR3 DNA: TGTGCCAGCAGTGACTCGAAGTCGGGACAGGGATCCTACGAGCAGTACTTC
CDR3 protein: CASSDSKSGQGSYEQYF

clone size: .
V gene: TRBV24-1
D gene: .
J gene: TRBJ1-2
CDR3 DNA: TGTGCCACCAGTGATTCGGACGGCTACTATGGCTACACCTTC
CDR3 protein: CATSDSDGYYGYTF

clone size: .
V gene: TRBV21-1
D gene: .
J gene: TRBJ1-6
CDR3 DNA: TGTGCCAGCAGCAAAGGCAGCACCTATAATTCACCCCTCCACTTT
CDR3 protein: CASSKGSTYNSPLHF

clone size: .
V gene: TRBV5-4
D gene: .
J gene: TRBJ2-7
CDR3 DNA: TGTGCCAGCACCCAGCGGGCAGGGGGAGACGAGCAGTACTTC
CDR3 protein: CASTQRAGGDEQYF

clone size: .
V gene: TRBV20-1
D gene: .
J gene: TRBJ1-2
CDR3 DNA: TGCAGTGCCCCCTCGGTCAATGGCTACACCTTC
CDR3 protein: CSAPSVNGYTF

clone size: .
V gene: TRBV15
D gene: .
J gene: TRBJ2-1
CDR3 DNA: TGTGCCACCAGCAGAGAGCGAGGCTCGGCAGCGGCCTACAATGAGCAGTTCTTC
CDR3 protein: CATSRERGSAAAYNEQFF

clone size: .
V gene: TRBV2
D gene: TRBD2
J gene: TRBJ2-3
CDR3 DNA: TGTGCCAGCAGTAAAGGAGGGACTACCAGCACAGATACGCAGTATTTT
CDR3 protein: CASSKGGTTSTDTQYF

clone size: .
V gene: TRBV7-9
D gene: .
J gene: TRBJ1-5
CDR3 DNA: TGTGCCAGCAGCAAATCCATCGGGGGCAGCAATCAGCCCCAGCATTTT
CDR3 protein: CASSKSIGGSNQPQHF

clone size: .
V gene: TRBV29-1
D gene: .
J gene: TRBJ1-3
CDR3 DNA: TGCAGCGTTGGGGTGGGCAGGAGTGGAGTTTCTGGAAACACCATATATTTT
CDR3 protein: CSVGVGRSGVSGNTIYF

clone size: .
V gene: TRBV12-5
D gene: .
J gene: TRBJ2-2
CDR3 DNA: TGTGCTAGTGGTTTGGTCAGGGGGGAGCTGTTTTTT
CDR3 protein: CASGLVRGELFF

clone size: .
V gene: TRBV19
D gene: .
J gene: TRBJ2-1
CDR3 DNA: TGTGCCAGTAACCAGGGAGCCAACAACAATGAGCAGTTCTTC
CDR3 protein: CASNQGANNNEQFF

clone size: .
V gene: TRBV2
D gene: TRBD1
J gene: TRBJ1-2
CDR3 DNA: TGTGCCAGCAGCAGGGGGAACGGCTATGGCTACACCTTC
CDR3 protein: CASSRGNGYGYTF

clone size: .
V gene: TRBV10-3
D gene: TRBD2
J gene: TRBJ2-5
CDR3 DNA: TGTGCCATCAGTGACGAGGGCGCGGGGGCCCAGTACTTC
CDR3 protein: CAISDEGAGAQYF

clone size: .
V gene: TRBV24-1
D gene: TRBD2
J gene: TRBJ2-3
CDR3 DNA: TGTGCCACCAGTGACCGCGGGAGCCCGGGCGATACGCAGTATTTT
CDR3 protein: CATSDRGSPGDTQYF

clone size: .
V gene: TRBV28
D gene: .
J gene: TRBJ1-1
CDR3 DNA: TGTGCCAGCAGCTTTACAGCTGAAGCTTTCTTT
CDR3 protein: CASSFTAEAFF

clone size: .
V gene: TRBV10-3
D gene: .
J gene: TRBJ1-2
CDR3 DNA: TGTGCCATCAGTGGGCAGGGTGCCCATGGCTACACCTTC
CDR3 protein: CAISGQGAHGYTF

clone size: .
V gene: TRBV3-1/TRBV3-2
D gene: .
J gene: TRBJ2-7
CDR3 DNA: TGTGCCAGCAGCCAAGGGTCCACCGAGCAGTACTTC
CDR3 protein: CASSQGSTEQYF

clone size: once
V gene: TRBV7-2
D gene: TRBD2
J gene: TRBJ2-3
CDR3 DNA: TGTGCCAGCAGCTTAGGACTAGCCAGCTTTGATACGCAGTATTTT
CDR3 protein: CASSLGLASFDTQYF

clone size: few
V gene: TRBV7-9
D gene: .
J gene: TRBJ2-7
CDR3 DNA: TGTGCCAGCAGCTTAGTGGAGCGCCACTACGAGCAGTACTTC
CDR3 protein: CASSLVERHYEQYF

clone size: .
V gene: TRBV20-1
D gene: .
J gene: TRBJ1-1
CDR3 DNA: TGCAGTGCTAGTCCGGGCCACCTGGTCCCTGAAGCTTTCTTT
CDR3 protein: CSASPGHLVPEAFF

clone size: .
V gene: TRBV19
D gene: .
J gene: TRBJ2-7
CDR3 DNA: TGTGCCAGTAGTATATTACCAGGGAGAGGCTCCTACGAGCAGTACTTC
CDR3 protein: CASSILPGRGSYEQYF

clone size: .
V gene: TRBV5-4
D gene: .
J gene: TRBJ2-7
CDR3 DNA: TGTGCCAGCAGCTTGGCCCACGAGCAGTACTTC
CDR3 protein: CASSLAHEQYF

clone size: .
V gene: TRBV7-6
D gene: .
J gene: TRBJ1-1
CDR3 DNA: TGTGCCAGCAGCCCGTCCGAAGCCATGAACACTGAAGCTTTCTTT
CDR3 protein: CASSPSEAMNTEAFF

clone size: .
V gene: TRBV3-1/TRBV3-2
D gene: .
J gene: TRBJ2-1
CDR3 DNA: TGTGCCAGCAGCCAAGAACTCCTCTACAATGAGCAGTTCTTC
CDR3 protein: CASSQELLYNEQFF

clone size: once
V gene: TRBV10-3
D gene: .
J gene: TRBJ2-3
CDR3 DNA: TGTGCCATCGGACTACAGGGTCGAAGAGACACAGATACGCAGTATTTT
CDR3 protein: CAIGLQGRRDTDTQYF

clone size: .
V gene: TRBV2
D gene: .
J gene: TRBJ2-7
CDR3 DNA: TGTGCCAGCAGCGGTACATACGAGCAGTACTTC
CDR3 protein: CASSGTYEQYF

clone size: .
V gene: TRBV5-1
D gene: .
J gene: TRBJ1-2
CDR3 DNA: TGCGCCAGCAGCTTGGGTTTTGGCTACACCTTC
CDR3 protein: CASSLGFGYTF

clone size: .
V gene: TRBV5-5
D gene: .
J gene: TRBJ2-1
CDR3 DNA: TGTGCCAGCAGCTGGGAACAGGGATGGGGAGGGAATGAGCAGTTCTTC
CDR3 protein: CASSWEQGWGGNEQFF

clone size: .
V gene: TRBV29-1
D gene: .
J gene: TRBJ1-1
CDR3 DNA: TGCAGCTTCATTGGGGCGATAAACACTGAAGCTTTCTTT
CDR3 protein: CSFIGAINTEAFF

clone size: .
V gene: TRBV5-6
D gene: .
J gene: TRBJ1-1
CDR3 DNA: TGTGCCAGCAGCTTCAGTTCCACTGAAGCTTTCTTT
CDR3 protein: CASSFSSTEAFF

clone size: .
V gene: TRBV7-8
D gene: .
J gene: TRBJ1-2
CDR3 DNA: TGTGCCAGCAGCTTAGCGGTGGGTTTCAATTATGGCTACACCTTC
CDR3 protein: CASSLAVGFNYGYTF